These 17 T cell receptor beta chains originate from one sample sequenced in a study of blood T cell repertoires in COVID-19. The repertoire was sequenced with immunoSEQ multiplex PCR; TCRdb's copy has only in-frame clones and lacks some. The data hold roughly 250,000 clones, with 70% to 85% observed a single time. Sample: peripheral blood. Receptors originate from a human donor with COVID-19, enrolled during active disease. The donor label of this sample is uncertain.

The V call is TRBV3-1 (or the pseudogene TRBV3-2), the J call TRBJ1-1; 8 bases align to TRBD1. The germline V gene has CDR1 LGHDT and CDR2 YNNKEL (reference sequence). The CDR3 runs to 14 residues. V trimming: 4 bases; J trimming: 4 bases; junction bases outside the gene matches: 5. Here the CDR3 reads CASSRTDRVTEAFF. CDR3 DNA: TGTGCCAGCAGCCGGACGGACAGGGTCACTGAAGCTTTCTTT.

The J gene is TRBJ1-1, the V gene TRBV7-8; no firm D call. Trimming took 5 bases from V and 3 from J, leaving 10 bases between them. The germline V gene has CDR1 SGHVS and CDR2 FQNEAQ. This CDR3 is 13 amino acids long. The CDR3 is CASSPAGDTEAFF. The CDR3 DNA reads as TGTGCCAGCAGCCCAGCCGGGGACACTGAAGCTTTCTTT.

CDR3 protein: CASSLVREGQNTGELFF. The CDR3 DNA reads TGTGCCAGCAGCTTAGTAAGAGAGGGACAGAACACCGGGGAGCTGTTTTTT. The genes are TRBV7-6 and TRBJ2-2; tentatively, D is TRBD1 (6 bases). CDR1 is SGHVS and CDR2 is FNYEAQ in the germline V gene. V was clipped by 1 base and J by 1 base, with 13 bases between them. CDR3 length: 17 amino acids.

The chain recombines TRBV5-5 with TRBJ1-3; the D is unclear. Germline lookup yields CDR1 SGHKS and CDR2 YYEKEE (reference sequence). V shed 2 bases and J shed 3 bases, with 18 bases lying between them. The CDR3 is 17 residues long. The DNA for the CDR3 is TGTGCCAGCAGCTTAGTTACTTCCTCGACAAGTGGAAACACCATATATTTT. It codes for CASSLVTSSTSGNTIYF.

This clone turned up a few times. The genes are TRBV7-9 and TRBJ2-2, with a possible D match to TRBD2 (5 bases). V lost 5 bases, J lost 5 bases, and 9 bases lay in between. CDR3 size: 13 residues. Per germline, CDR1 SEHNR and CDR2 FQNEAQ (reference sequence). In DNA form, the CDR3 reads TGTGCCAGCAGCACGAGAGGGACCGGGGAGCTGTTTTTT. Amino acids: CASSTRGTGELFF.

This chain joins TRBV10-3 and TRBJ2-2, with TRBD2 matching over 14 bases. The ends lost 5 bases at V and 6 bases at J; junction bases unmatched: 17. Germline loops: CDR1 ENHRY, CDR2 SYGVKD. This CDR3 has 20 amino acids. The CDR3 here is CAISSPPGTSGRANAGELFF. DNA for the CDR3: TGTGCCATCAGTTCTCCTCCCGGGACTAGCGGGAGAGCGAATGCCGGGGAGCTGTTTTTT.

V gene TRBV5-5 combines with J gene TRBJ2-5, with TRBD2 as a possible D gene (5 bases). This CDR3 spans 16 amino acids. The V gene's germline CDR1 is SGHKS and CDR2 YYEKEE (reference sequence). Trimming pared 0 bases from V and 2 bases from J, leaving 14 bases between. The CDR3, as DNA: TGTGCCAGCAGCTTGGGGGCTAGCCCGATACAAGAGACCCAGTACTTC. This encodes CASSLGASPIQETQYF.

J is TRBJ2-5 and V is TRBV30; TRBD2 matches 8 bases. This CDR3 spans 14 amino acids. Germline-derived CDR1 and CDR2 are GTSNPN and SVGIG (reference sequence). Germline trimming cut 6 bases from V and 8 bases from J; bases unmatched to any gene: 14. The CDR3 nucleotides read TGTGCCTGCCTCCCAGGTAGCGGGACGGGTACCCAGTACTTC. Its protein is CACLPGSGTGTQYF.

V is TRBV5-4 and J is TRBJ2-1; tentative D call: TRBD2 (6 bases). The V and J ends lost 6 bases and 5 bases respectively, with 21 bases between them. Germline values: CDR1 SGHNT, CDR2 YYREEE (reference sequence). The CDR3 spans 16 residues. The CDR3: CASTPGIAVTNNEQFF. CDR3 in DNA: TGTGCCAGCACCCCCGGGATAGCGGTAACCAACAATGAGCAGTTCTTC.

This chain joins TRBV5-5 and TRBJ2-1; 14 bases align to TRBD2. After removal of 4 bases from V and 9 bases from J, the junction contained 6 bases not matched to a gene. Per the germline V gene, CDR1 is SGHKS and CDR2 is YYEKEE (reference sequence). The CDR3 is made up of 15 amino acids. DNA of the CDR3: TGTGCCAGCAGCATTGGGACTAGCGGGAGTACTGAGCAGTTCTTC. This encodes CASSIGTSGSTEQFF. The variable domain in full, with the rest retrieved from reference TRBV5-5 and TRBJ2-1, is DAGVTQSPTHLIKTRGQQVTLRCSPISGHKSVSWYQQVLGQGPQFIFQYYEKEERGRGNFPDRFSARQFPNYSSELNVNALLLGDSALYLCASSIGTSGSTEQFFGPGTRLTVL.

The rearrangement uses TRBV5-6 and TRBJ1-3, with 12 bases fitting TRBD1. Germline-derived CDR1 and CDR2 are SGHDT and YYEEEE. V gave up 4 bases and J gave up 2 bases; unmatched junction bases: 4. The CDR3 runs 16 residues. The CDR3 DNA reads TGTGCCAGCAGCGGCCGGGACAGGGGGCCTGGAAACACCATATATTTT. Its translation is CASSGRDRGPGNTIYF.

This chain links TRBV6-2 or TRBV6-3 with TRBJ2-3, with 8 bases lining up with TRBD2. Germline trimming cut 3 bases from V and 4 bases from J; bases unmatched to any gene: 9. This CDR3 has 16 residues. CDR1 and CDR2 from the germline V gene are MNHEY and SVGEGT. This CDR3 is CASSYGTSGNPDTQYF. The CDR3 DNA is TGTGCCAGCAGTTATGGAACTAGCGGTAATCCAGATACGCAGTATTTT.

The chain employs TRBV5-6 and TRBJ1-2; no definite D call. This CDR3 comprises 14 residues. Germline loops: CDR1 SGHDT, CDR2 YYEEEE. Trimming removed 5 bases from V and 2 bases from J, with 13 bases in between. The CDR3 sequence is CASSVFDKNYGYTF. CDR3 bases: TGTGCCAGCAGTGTTTTCGACAAGAACTATGGCTACACCTTC.

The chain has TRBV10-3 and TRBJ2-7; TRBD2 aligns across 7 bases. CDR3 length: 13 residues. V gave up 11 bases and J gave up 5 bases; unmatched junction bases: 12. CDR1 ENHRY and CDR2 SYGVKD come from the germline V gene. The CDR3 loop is CAATRAGIDEQYF. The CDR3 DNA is TGTGCCGCCACTAGAGCGGGAATAGACGAGCAGTACTTC.

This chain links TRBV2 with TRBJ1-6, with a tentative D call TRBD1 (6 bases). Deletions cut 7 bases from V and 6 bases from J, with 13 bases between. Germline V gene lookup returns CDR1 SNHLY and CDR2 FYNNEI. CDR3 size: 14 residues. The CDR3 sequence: CASMGARINSPLHF. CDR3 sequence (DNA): TGTGCCAGCATGGGGGCAAGAATTAATTCACCCCTCCACTTT.

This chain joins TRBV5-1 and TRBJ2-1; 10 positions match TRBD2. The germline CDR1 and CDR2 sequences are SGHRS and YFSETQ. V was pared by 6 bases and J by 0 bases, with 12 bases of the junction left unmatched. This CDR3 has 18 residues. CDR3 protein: CASIDGLAGVSSYNEQFF. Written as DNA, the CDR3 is TGCGCCAGCATAGACGGGCTAGCGGGAGTTAGCTCCTACAATGAGCAGTTCTTC. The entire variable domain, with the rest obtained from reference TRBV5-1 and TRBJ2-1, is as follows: KAGVTQTPRYLIKTRGQQVTLSCSPISGHRSVSWYQQTPGQGLQFLFEYFSETQRNKGNFPGRFSGRQFSNSRSEMNVSTLELGDSALYLCASIDGLAGVSSYNEQFFGPGTRLTVL.

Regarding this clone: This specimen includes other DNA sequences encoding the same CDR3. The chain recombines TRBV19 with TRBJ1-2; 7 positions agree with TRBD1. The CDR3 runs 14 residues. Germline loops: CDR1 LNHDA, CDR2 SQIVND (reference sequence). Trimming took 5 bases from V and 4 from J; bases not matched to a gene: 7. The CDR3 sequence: CASSSRQGGYGYTF. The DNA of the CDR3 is TGTGCCAGTAGTTCTAGACAGGGCGGCTATGGCTACACCTTC.